This TCR beta chain is drawn from a study of sequential checkpoint blockade in melanoma. Looking at the study overall: About 89 pretreatment tumor DNA samples were TCRβ immunosequenced. About two dozen patients had matched tumor biopsies before treatment and at week 13 after nivolumab or ipilimumab alone.

The CDR3 totals 13 residues. V dropped 2 bases and J dropped 2 bases, with 7 bases sitting between them. CDR1 and CDR2 from the germline V gene are MNHGY and SAAAGT. Concerning this clone: Its target is not known.

Method: immunoSEQ multiplex PCR; TCRdb's copy keeps in-frame clones and lacks some. The repertoire holds about 3,500 clones, around 16% seen once, with 13% to 15% in the top ten. Stated treatment: randomized to nivolumab then ipilimumab (arm A) or the reverse (arm B). Study-level results: In arm A, pretreatment tumor clonality was associated with response.

Sequenced material: tumor tissue (inferred from file names), taken from a patient given nivolumab and ipilimumab in sequence. This clonotype originated in a human donor with melanoma. The rearrangement uses TRBV6-8 and TRBJ2-7, with D maybe TRBD2 (6 bases). The CDR3 loop is CASSYGLTYEQYF. The DNA of the CDR3 is TGTGCCAGCAGTTACGGACTAACCTACGAGCAGTACTTC.